These 10 T cell receptor beta chains were sequenced from one sample in a study of cytomegalovirus exposure and HLA in healthy donors (dated by TCRdb to between 2016 and 2019). The method was the immunoSEQ multiplex PCR assay. For the multiplex PCR, a mixture combining 60 forward primers for TCR Vbeta segments and 13 reverse primers for TCR Jbeta segments was used. TCRdb took over this immuneACCESS table, retaining in-frame rearrangements with V and J assigned. Such tables are incomplete; in checked studies, under half of the missing clones stem from an unresolved V gene, and the remainder is unexplained. Counted in this sample were about 150,000 clones; 66% of them appeared once. In total, the top ten clones hold approximately 6.5% of the sample. The sequencing input was PBMCs. The source is a woman aged 55 to 70 in good health and CMV-seronegative.

V usage is TRBV6-1 and J usage is TRBJ2-1, with D possibly being TRBD2 (6 bases). V lost 0 bases, J lost 1 base, and 7 bases lay in between. CDR3 size: 15 residues. Germline V gene data show CDR1 as MNHNS and CDR2 as SASEGT. CDR3 residues: CASSEAAGSYNEQFF. In DNA, the CDR3 is TGTGCCAGCAGTGAAGCCGCGGGGTCCTACAATGAGCAGTTCTTC.

The rearrangement uses TRBV15 and TRBJ2-5, with D possibly TRBD1 on 6 matching bases. The assigned J gene may be wrong: the sequence end matches TRBJ2-7 better. The germline CDR1 and CDR2 sequences are LNHNV and YYDKDF (reference sequence). The CDR3 runs 16 residues. The CDR3 sequence is CATSRDIRQAAYEQYF. Here the CDR3 DNA reads TGTGCCACCAGCAGAGATATTCGACAGGCCGCCTACGAGCAGTACTTC.

The V call is TRBV2, the J call TRBJ2-1; 11 nucleotides align to TRBD2. Germline V gene lookup returns CDR1 SNHLY and CDR2 FYNNEI. The trim removed 6 bases at V and 4 bases at J, leaving 2 bases unmatched. The CDR3 length is 14 residues. DNA for the CDR3: TGTGCCAGCAGGGGACTAGCGGCTTACAATGAGCAGTTCTTC. Amino acid sequence: CASRGLAAYNEQFF.

The chain uses TRBV19 and TRBJ1-2; 11 bases line up with TRBD1. Germline loops: CDR1 LNHDA, CDR2 SQIVND (reference sequence). V shed 3 bases, J shed 8 bases, and the junction held 11 bases outside the gene matches. CDR3 size: 16 residues. The CDR3 sequence: CASSISAGQGVGGYTF. CDR3 nucleotide sequence: TGTGCCAGTAGTATCAGCGCGGGACAGGGGGTCGGGGGCTACACCTTC.

This clone was observed a few times. The CDR3 reads CASSLVPSGETNTGELFF. The CDR3 DNA is TGCGCCAGCAGCTTGGTTCCTAGCGGGGAAACGAACACCGGGGAGCTGTTTTTT. The V call is TRBV5-1, the J call TRBJ2-2; 9 nucleotides align to TRBD2. The trim removed 0 bases at V and 0 bases at J, leaving 6 bases unmatched. Germline V gene data show CDR1 as SGHRS and CDR2 as YFSETQ. The CDR3 loop spans 18 amino acids.

The V gene is TRBV4-3, the J gene TRBJ2-4; TRBD2 is a possible D gene (5 bases). The CDR3 is 16 amino acids. The V end was cut by 0 bases, the J end by 0 bases, with 9 bases between. From germline, CDR1 is LGHNA and CDR2 YSLEER. CDR3 sequence: CASSQESGLAKNIQYF. The CDR3 DNA follows: TGCGCCAGCAGCCAAGAATCGGGGTTAGCCAAAAACATTCAGTACTTC.

The rearrangement uses TRBV19 and TRBJ1-1; D unclear. CDR1 and CDR2 from the germline V gene are LNHDA and SQIVND (reference sequence). This CDR3 comprises 14 residues. V dropped 4 bases and J dropped 0 bases, with 9 bases sitting between them. This CDR3 is CASSRDTLNTEAFF. The CDR3 coding sequence is TGTGCCAGTAGTAGAGACACACTGAACACTGAAGCTTTCTTT.

This clone has just a few counts. The chain has TRBV5-4 and TRBJ2-5, with a possible D match to TRBD1 (6 bases). Germline CDR1 reads SGHNT; CDR2 reads YYREEE (reference sequence). The CDR3 is made up of 14 amino acids. Trimming removed 3 bases at V and 2 bases at J, with 11 bases between. CDR3 in amino acids: CASSSGVGQETQYF. In DNA, the CDR3 is TGTGCCAGCAGCTCAGGGGTCGGGCAAGAGACCCAGTACTTC.

V and J are TRBV7-6 and TRBJ2-2, with TRBD2 as a possible D gene (5 bases). CDR1 is SGHVS, CDR2 FNYEAQ, per germline. The CDR3 has 15 amino acids. Trimming took 4 bases from V and 6 from J, leaving 15 bases between them. CDR3 in DNA: TGTGCCAGCAGCTCCCCCAGAGGTAGCGCCGGGGAGCTGTTTTTT. It specifies CASSSPRGSAGELFF. Full variable domain (outside the CDR3, taken from reference TRBV7-6 and TRBJ2-2): GAGVSQSPRYKVTKRGQDVALRCDPISGHVSLYWYRQALGQGPEFLTYFNYEAQQDKSGLPNDRFSAERPEGSISTLTIQRTEQRDSAMYRCASSSPRGSAGELFFGEGSRLTVL.

This sequence joins TRBV11-3 and TRBJ2-2, with TRBD1 matching 7 bases. This CDR3 has 16 amino acids. Germline assignment: CDR1 SGHNT and CDR2 YENEEA. The trim removed 5 bases at V and 3 bases at J, leaving 9 bases unmatched. CDR3 sequence: CASSPWGTEDTGELFF. The DNA of the CDR3 is TGTGCCAGCAGCCCCTGGGGGACAGAGGACACCGGGGAGCTGTTTTTT.